Listed below are T cell receptor beta chains from one sample, sequenced in a study of T cells in Graves' hyperthyroidism and ophthalmopathy. TCRdb passed the multiplex PCR reads through MiXCR, listing each CDR3 protein once. The sample yields approximately 490,000 distinct CDR3 sequences, less than 25% seen once. Sequenced sample: blood. The source is a woman aged 70-85 years with Graves' ophthalmopathy. Each CDR3 is given without its conserved first and last residue.

TRBV3-1 | ASSPPGARGLEQY
TRBV20-1 | SARAGFQSYNEQF
TRBV19 | ASSIRRVQANYGYT
TRBV29-1 | SVLRGSYEQY
TRBV11-2 | ASSLRADQEPQY
TRBV11-2 | ASSGTDSLGQPQH
TRBV19 | ATKRQGAYEQY
TRBV11-3 | ASSLAGLNNEQF
TRBV27 | ASSTSRGKSYNSPLH
TRBV20-1 | SAPRWGQGEAF
TRBV3-1 | ASSQVGQGWGELF
TRBV12-3/TRBV12-4 | ASNLRTGGGEQY
TRBV5-5 | ASSGAGRFSQETQY
TRBV6-1 | ASSESGDQPQH
TRBV7-2 | ASSWALTGVNHGYT
TRBV6-4 | ASSAETGDTGELF
TRBV3-1 | ASSQDLLAGIYEQF
TRBV5-1 | ASSLISGVTEAF
TRBV20-1 | SAIRGTGETQY
TRBV29-1 | SVKSGLAGGYEQY
TRBV3-1 | ASSQVAGVGEQY
TRBV6-5 | ASSSSPREQY
TRBV20-1 | SASPSVSVSADTQY
TRBV12-3/TRBV12-4 | ASSKATGYEQY
TRBV6-1 | ASKKRMLAGNEQY
TRBV28 | ASSPPLVLAGYTYEQY
TRBV2 | ASSRTEETQY
TRBV20-1 | SAGGANVLT
TRBV2 | ASSGQNTEAF
TRBV14 | ASSRQDSNQPQH
TRBV19 | ASSIGAGGPPNEQF
TRBV25-1 | ASSRVGSYGYT
TRBV3-1 | ASSQETGRTGELF
TRBV3-1 | ASSRQGGSEKLF
TRBV6-5 | ASSYEPGNYGYT
TRBV12-3/TRBV12-4 | ASSLGGRGVETQY
TRBV28 | ASARTSGQETQY
TRBV20-1 | SAPRQTRNEQF
TRBV9 | ASSVETSGIFADTQY